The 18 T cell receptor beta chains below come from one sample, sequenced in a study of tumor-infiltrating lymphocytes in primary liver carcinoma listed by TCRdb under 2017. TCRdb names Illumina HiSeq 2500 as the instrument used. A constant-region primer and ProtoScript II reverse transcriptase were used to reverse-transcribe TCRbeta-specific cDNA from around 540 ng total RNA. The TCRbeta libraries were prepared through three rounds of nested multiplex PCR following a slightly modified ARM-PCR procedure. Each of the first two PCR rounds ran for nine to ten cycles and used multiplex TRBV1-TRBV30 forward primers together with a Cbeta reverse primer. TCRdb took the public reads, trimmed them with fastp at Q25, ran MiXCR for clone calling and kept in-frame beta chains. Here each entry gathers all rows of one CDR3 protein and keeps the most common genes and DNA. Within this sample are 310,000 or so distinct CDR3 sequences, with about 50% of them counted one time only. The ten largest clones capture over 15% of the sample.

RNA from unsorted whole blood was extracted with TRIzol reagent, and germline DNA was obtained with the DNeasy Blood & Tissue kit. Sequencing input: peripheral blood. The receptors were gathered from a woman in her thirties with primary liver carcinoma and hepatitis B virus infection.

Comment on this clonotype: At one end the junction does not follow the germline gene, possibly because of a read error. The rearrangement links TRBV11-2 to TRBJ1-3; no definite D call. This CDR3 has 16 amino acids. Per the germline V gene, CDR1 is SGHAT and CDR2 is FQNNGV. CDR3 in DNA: TGTGCAAGCAGCTCGTACCGACTCAGCTCTGGAAACACCTTATATTTT. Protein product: CASSSYRLSSGNTLYF. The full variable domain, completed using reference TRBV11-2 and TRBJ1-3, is EAGVAQSPRYKIIEKRQSVAFWCNPISGHATLYWYQQILGQGPKLLIQFQNNGVVDDSQLPKDRFSAERLKGVDSTLKIQPAKLEDSAVYLCASSSYRLSSGNTLYFGEGSWLTVV.

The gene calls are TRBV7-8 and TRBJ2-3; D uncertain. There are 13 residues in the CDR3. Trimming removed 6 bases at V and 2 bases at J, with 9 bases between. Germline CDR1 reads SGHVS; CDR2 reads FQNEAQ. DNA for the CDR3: TGTGCCAGCAGGTTACGCCTCACAGATACGCAGTATTTT. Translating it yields CASRLRLTDTQYF. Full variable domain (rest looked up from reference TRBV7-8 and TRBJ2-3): GAGVSQSPRYKVAKRGQDVALRCDPISGHVSLFWYQQALGQGPEFLTYFQNEAQLDKSGLPSDRFFAERPEGSVSTLKIQRTQQEDSAVYLCASRLRLTDTQYFGPGTRLTVL.

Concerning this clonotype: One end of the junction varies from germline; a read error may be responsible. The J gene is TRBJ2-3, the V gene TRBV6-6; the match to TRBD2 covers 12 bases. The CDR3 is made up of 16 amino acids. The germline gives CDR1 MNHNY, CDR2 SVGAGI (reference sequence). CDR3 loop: CASSSGLAGVTDMQYF. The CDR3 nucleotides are TGTGCCAGCAGTTCGGGACTAGCGGGTGTCACAGATATGCAGTATTTT.

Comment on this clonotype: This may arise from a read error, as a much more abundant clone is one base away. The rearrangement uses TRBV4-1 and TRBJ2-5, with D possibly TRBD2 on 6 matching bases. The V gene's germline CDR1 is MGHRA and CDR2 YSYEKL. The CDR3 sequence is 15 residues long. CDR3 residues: CVSSQALGLQETQYF. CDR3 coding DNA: TGCGTCAGCAGCCAAGCGTTGGGACTTCAAGAGACCCAGTACTTC.

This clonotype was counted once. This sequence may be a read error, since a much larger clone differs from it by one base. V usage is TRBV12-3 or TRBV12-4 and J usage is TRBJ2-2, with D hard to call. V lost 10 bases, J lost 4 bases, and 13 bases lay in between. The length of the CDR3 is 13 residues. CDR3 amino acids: CANRSLSTGELFF. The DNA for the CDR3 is TGTGCCAACAGATCCTTGAGCACCGGGGAGCTGTTTTTT.

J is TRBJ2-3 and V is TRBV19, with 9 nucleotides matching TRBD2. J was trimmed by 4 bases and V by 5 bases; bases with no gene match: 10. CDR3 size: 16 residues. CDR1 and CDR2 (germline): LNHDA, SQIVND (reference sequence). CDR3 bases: TGTGCCAGTAGTCTGGTAGCGGGAGTAGCCGCAGATACGCAGTATTTT. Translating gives CASSLVAGVAADTQYF.

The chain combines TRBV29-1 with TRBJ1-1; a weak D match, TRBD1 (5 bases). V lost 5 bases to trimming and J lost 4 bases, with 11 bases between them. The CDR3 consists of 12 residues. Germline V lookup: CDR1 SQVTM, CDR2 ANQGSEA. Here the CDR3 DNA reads TGCAGCGTTTCAGGGTTGAGCACTGAAGCTTTCTTT. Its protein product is CSVSGLSTEAFF.

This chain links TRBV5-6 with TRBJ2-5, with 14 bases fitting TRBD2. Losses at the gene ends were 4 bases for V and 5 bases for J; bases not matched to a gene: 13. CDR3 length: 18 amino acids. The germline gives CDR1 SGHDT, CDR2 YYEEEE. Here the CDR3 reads CASSRIGLAGGPRETQYF. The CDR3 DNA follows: TGTGCCAGCAGCCGAATTGGACTAGCGGGAGGCCCTCGGGAGACCCAGTACTTC.

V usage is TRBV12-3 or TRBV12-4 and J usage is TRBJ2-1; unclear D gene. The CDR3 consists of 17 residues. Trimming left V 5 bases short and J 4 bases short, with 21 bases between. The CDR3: CASSPLGLQTLYNEQFF. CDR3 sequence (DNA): TGTGCCAGCAGTCCTTTAGGGTTGCAGACGCTTTACAATGAGCAGTTCTTC.

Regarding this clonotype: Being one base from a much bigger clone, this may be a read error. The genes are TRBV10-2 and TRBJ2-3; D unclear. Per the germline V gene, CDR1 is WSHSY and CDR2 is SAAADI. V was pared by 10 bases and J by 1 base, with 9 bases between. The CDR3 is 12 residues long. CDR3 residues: CANAWGTDTQYF. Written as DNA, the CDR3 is TGCGCCAACGCATGGGGCACAGATACGCAGTATTTT.

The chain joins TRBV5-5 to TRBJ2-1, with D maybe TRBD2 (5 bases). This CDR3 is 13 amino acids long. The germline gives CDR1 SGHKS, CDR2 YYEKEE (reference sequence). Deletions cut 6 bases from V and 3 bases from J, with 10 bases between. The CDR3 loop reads CASTLDFYNEQFF. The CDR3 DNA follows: TGTGCCAGCACTCTGGACTTCTACAATGAGCAGTTCTTC.

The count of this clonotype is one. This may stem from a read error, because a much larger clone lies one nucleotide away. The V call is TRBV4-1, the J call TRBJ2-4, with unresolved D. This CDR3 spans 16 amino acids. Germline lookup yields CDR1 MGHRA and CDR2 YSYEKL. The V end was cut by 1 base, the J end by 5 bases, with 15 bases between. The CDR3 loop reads CASSQVAAMGENIQYF. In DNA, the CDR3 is TGCGCCAGCAGCCAAGTGGCAGCGATGGGCGAAAACATTCAGTACTTC.

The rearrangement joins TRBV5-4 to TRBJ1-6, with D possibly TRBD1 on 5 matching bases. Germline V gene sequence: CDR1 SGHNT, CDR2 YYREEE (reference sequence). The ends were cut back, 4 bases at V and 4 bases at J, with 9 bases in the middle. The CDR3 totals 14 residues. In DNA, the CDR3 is TGTGCCAGCAGCCAGGGTCATTATAATTCACCCCTCCACTTT. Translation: CASSQGHYNSPLHF.

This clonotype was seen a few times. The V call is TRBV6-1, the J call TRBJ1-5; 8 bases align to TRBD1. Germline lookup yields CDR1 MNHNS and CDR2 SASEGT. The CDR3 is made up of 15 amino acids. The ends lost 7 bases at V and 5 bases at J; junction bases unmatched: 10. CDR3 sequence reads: CASKTGEWEDQPQHF. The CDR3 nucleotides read TGTGCCAGCAAGACAGGGGAGTGGGAAGATCAGCCCCAGCATTTT.

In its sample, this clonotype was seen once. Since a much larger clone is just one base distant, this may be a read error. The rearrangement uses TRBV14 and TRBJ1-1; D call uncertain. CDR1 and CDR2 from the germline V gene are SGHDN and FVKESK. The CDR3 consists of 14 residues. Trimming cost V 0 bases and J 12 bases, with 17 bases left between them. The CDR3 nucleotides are TGTGCCAGCAGCCAAGATAGAAGGGCCCCGATTACTTTCTTT. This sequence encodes CASSQDRRAPITFF.

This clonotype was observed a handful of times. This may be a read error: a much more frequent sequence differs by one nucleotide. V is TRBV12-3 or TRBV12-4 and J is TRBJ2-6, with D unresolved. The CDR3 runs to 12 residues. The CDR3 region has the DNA TGTGTCAGCAAGGCTGGGGCCAACGTCCTGACTTTC. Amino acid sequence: CVSKAGANVLTF.

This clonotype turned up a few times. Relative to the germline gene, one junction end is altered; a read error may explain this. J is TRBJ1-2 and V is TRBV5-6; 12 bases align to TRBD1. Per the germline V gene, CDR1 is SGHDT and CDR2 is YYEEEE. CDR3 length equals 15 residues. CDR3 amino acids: CVSSRLGTGGVGYTF. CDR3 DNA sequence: TGTGTCAGCAGCCGGTTAGGGACAGGGGGCGTCGGCTACACCTTC. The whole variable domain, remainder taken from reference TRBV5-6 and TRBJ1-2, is DAGVTQSPTHLIKTRGQQVTLRCSPKSGHDTVSWYQQALGQGPQFIFQYYEEEERQRGNFPDRFSGHQFPNYSSELNVNALLLGDSALYLCVSSRLGTGGVGYTFGSGTRLTVV.

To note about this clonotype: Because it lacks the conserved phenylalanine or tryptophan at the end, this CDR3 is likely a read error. CDR3 sequence (DNA): TGTGCCAGCAGCTTTAAACATGGTACGGGGCAGTACCTC. Its protein product is CASSFKHGTGQYL. J is TRBJ2-7 and V is TRBV7-9; D is ambiguous. Germline V gene sequence: CDR1 SEHNR, CDR2 FQNEAQ (reference sequence). V gave up 3 bases and J gave up 9 bases, with 15 bases separating them. The CDR3 consists of 13 residues.